This T cell receptor (beta chain) emerged from a study of T cell responses to AZD1222 COVID-19 vaccine. Trimming cost V 6 bases and J 0 bases, with 8 bases left between them. The CDR3 is 14 residues long. Per germline, CDR1 SNHLY and CDR2 FYNNEI. This clone was counted once. Its antigen is undetermined. Repertoires were generated with immunoSEQ multiplex PCR, while TCRdb's copy carries only in-frame clones and drops some. The sample includes 80,000 to 90,000 clones, 70% to 90% seen only once; the top ten take just under 5%. Broader study findings: Donors were chiefly white British, with a greater number of females, and clonal diversity was perhaps underestimated.

The source material was peripheral blood, sampled 28 days after the second AZD1222 dose. This sequence joins TRBV2 and TRBJ2-2; perhaps TRBD1 as D (6 bases). The receptor's source is an adult who received the AZD1222 COVID-19 vaccine. Here the CDR3 DNA reads TGTGCCAGCAGGGACAGACCGAACACCGGGGAGCTGTTTTTT. Translating gives CASRDRPNTGELFF.